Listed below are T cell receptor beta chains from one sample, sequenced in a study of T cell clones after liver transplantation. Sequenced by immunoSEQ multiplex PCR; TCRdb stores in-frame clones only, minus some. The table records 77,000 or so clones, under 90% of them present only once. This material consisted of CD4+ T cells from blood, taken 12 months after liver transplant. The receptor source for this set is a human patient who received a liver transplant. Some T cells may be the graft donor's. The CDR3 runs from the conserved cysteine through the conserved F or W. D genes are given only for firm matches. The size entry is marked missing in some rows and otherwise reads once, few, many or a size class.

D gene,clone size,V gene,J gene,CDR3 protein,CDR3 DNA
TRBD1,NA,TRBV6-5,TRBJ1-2,CASSRQGAGYGYTF,TGTGCCAGCAGTAGACAGGGGGCAGGCTATGGCTACACCTTC
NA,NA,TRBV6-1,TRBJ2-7,CASSEEYYEQYF,TGTGCCAGCAGTGAGGAGTACTACGAGCAGTACTTC
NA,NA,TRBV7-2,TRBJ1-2,CASSLGVTEYGYTF,TGTGCCAGCAGCTTAGGTGTGACAGAGTATGGCTACACCTTC
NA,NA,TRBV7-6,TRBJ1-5,CASTPKPGEPQHF,TGTGCCAGCACCCCTAAGCCCGGGGAGCCCCAGCATTTT
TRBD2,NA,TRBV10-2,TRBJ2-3,CASNGRVSSNTDTQYF,TGCGCCAGCAACGGGAGGGTCTCTAGTAACACAGATACGCAGTATTTT
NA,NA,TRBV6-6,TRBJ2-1,CASGSPRNEQFF,TGTGCCAGCGGAAGTCCGAGGAATGAGCAGTTCTTC
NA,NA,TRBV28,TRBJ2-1,CASRMDSYNEQFF,TGTGCCAGCAGGATGGACAGTTACAATGAGCAGTTCTTC
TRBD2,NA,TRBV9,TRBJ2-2,CASSVAGGTNTGELFF,TGTGCCAGCAGCGTTGCGGGAGGGACGAACACCGGGGAGCTGTTTTTT
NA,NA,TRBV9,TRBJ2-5,CASSPGQDSGAQYF,TGTGCCAGCAGCCCCGGACAGGATTCGGGGGCCCAGTACTTC
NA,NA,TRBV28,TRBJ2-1,CASSSTFREQFF,TGTGCCAGCAGTTCAACCTTTCGGGAGCAGTTCTTC
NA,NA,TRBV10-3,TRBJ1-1,CAIQRDLNTEAFF,TGTGCCATTCAACGGGACCTGAACACTGAAGCTTTCTTT
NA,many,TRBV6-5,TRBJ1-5,CASSRGIGIQPQHF,TGTGCCAGCAGCCGCGGGATCGGGATTCAGCCCCAGCATTTT
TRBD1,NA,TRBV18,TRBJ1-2,CASSPLPVRTQDRGPYGYTF,TGTGCCAGCTCGCCTCTCCCGGTCCGGACGCAGGACAGGGGGCCATATGGCTACACCTTC
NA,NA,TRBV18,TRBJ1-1,CASSPAENTEAFF,TGTGCCAGCTCACCAGCGGAGAACACTGAAGCTTTCTTT
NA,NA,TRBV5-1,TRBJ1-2,CASSLASDRVNGYTF,TGCGCCAGCAGCTTGGCCTCGGACAGAGTTAATGGCTACACCTTC
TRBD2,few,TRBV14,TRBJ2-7,CASSLGGLRGGDYEQYF,TGTGCCAGCAGCCTAGGCGGCCTGCGTGGGGGGGATTACGAGCAGTACTTC
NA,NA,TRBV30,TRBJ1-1,CAWSGRVNTEAFF,TGTGCCTGGTCCGGCAGGGTGAACACTGAAGCTTTCTTT
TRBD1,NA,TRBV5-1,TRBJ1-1,CASSIQGVNTEAFF,TGCGCCAGCAGCATACAGGGGGTGAACACTGAAGCTTTCTTT
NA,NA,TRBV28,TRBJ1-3,CASSLEYGNTIYF,TGTGCCAGCAGTCTGGAGTACGGAAACACCATATATTTT
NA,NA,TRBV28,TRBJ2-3,CASSLGGGTDTQYF,TGTGCCAGCAGTTTAGGAGGGGGCACAGATACGCAGTATTTT
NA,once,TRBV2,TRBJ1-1,CASSEAVGTEAFF,TGTGCCAGCAGTGAAGCGGTGGGCACTGAAGCTTTCTTT
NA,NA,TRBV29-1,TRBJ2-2,CSVEFFLNTGELFF,TGCAGCGTTGAGTTTTTTTTGAACACCGGGGAGCTGTTTTTT
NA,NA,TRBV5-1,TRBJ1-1,CASSRVLNTEAFF,TGCGCCAGCAGTCGGGTCCTGAACACTGAAGCTTTCTTT
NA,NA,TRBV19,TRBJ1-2,CASREVNTGYYGYTF,TGTGCCAGCCGAGAAGTGAACACAGGGTACTATGGCTACACCTTC
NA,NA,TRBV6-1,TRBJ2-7,CASRDTRYSYEQYF,TGTGCCAGCAGGGATACCCGCTACTCCTACGAGCAGTACTTC
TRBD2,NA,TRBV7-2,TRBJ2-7,CASSPSGPYEQYF,TGTGCCAGCAGCCCTAGCGGGCCCTACGAGCAGTACTTC
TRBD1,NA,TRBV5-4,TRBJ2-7,CASSYGDRTYEQYF,TGTGCCAGCAGCTATGGGGACAGAACCTACGAGCAGTACTTC
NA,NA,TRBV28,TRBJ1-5,CASSVQGYQPQHF,TGTGCCAGCAGCGTTCAGGGGTATCAGCCCCAGCATTTT
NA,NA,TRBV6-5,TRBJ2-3,CASSYTDGRAGDTQYF,TGTGCCAGCAGTTATACCGACGGGCGCGCAGGGGATACGCAGTATTTT
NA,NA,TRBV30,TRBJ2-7,CAWSAGSGLYEQYF,TGTGCCTGGAGCGCCGGGTCGGGCTTATACGAGCAGTACTTC
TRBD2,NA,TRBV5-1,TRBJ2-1,CASTLGPSGNNEQFF,TGCGCCAGCACCCTGGGGCCTAGCGGGAATAATGAGCAGTTCTTC
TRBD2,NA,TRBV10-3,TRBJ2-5,CAISVTSGETQYF,TGTGCCATCAGTGTTACTAGCGGAGAGACCCAGTACTTC
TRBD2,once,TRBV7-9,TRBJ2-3,CASSLLAGVRDTQYF,TGTGCCAGCAGCTTACTCGCGGGAGTACGCGATACGCAGTATTTT
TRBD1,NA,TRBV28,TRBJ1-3,CASSHWDRAGNTIYF,TGTGCCAGCAGTCACTGGGACAGGGCTGGAAACACCATATATTTT
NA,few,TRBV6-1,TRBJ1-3,CASRATVTSGNTIYF,TGTGCCAGCAGGGCGACAGTTACCTCTGGAAACACCATATATTTT
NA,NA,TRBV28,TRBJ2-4,CASSLFEPTRGDIQYF,TGTGCCAGCAGTCTATTTGAGCCCACTAGGGGGGACATTCAGTACTTC
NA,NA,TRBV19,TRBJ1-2,CASSKGPTGGYTF,TGTGCCAGTAGTAAGGGACCTACGGGCGGCTACACCTTC
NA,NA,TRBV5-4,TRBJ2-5,CASSLDPRSAEETQYF,TGTGCCAGCAGCTTGGACCCCAGGTCGGCTGAGGAGACCCAGTACTTC
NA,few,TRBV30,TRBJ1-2,CAWTRPNMNYGYTF,TGTGCCTGGACCAGGCCTAACATGAACTATGGCTACACCTTC
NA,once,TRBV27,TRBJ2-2,CASSFRGRGTGELFF,TGTGCCAGCAGTTTCCGGGGGCGAGGCACCGGGGAGCTGTTTTTT
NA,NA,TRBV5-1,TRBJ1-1,CASSRLSSSGNTEAFF,TGCGCCAGCAGCCGGCTTTCCTCCTCTGGAAACACTGAAGCTTTCTTT
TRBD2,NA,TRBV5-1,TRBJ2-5,CASSLAMLAGGRETQYF,TGCGCCAGCAGCTTGGCCATGTTGGCGGGAGGCCGGGAGACCCAGTACTTC
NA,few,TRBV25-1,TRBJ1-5,CASRGEYNQPQHF,TGTGCCAGCCGTGGGGAATACAATCAGCCCCAGCATTTT
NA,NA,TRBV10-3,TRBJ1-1,CAISDGTRTEEAFF,TGTGCCATCAGTGATGGTACCAGGACCGAGGAAGCTTTCTTT
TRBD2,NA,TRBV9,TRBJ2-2,CASSVGAGGYTGELFF,TGTGCCAGCAGCGTAGGGGCGGGAGGATATACCGGGGAGCTGTTTTTT
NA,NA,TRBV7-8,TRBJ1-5,CASSSRTDSNQPQHF,TGTGCCAGCAGCAGTAGGACAGATAGCAATCAGCCCCAGCATTTT
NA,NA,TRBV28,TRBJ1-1,CASSRLRMNTEAFF,TGTGCCAGCAGTCGACTGCGAATGAACACTGAAGCTTTCTTT
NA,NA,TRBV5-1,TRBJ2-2,CASSLRTGTNTGELFF,TGCGCCAGCAGCTTGAGAACGGGGACGAACACCGGGGAGCTGTTTTTT
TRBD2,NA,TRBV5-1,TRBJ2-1,CASSLARAGVAEQFF,TGCGCCAGCAGCTTGGCGCGAGCGGGAGTAGCCGAGCAGTTCTTC
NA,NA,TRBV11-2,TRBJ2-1,CASTYSLGYNEQFF,TGTGCCAGCACCTACTCCTTAGGCTACAATGAGCAGTTCTTC
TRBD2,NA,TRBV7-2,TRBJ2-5,CASSLDGLASVETQYF,TGTGCCAGCAGCTTGGACGGACTAGCCTCGGTAGAGACCCAGTACTTC
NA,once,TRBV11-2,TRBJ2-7,CASSSGPPIYEQYF,TGTGCCAGCAGCAGCGGACCACCTATCTACGAGCAGTACTTC
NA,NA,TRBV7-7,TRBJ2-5,CASSLGPQETQYF,TGTGCCAGCAGCTTAGGACCGCAAGAGACCCAGTACTTC
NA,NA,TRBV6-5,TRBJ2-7,CASRQRGVLSYEQYF,TGTGCCAGCAGACAAAGGGGAGTCCTATCCTACGAGCAGTACTTC
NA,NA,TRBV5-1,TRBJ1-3,CASSLGFGDPPGNTIYF,TGCGCCAGCAGCTTGGGGTTCGGGGATCCGCCCGGAAACACCATATATTTT
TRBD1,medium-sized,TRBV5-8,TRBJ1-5,CASSSADRGHNQPQHF,TGTGCCAGCAGCTCCGCGGACAGGGGGCACAATCAGCCCCAGCATTTT
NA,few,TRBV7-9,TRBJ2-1,CASSLSYNEQFF,TGTGCCAGCAGCTTATCATACAATGAGCAGTTCTTC